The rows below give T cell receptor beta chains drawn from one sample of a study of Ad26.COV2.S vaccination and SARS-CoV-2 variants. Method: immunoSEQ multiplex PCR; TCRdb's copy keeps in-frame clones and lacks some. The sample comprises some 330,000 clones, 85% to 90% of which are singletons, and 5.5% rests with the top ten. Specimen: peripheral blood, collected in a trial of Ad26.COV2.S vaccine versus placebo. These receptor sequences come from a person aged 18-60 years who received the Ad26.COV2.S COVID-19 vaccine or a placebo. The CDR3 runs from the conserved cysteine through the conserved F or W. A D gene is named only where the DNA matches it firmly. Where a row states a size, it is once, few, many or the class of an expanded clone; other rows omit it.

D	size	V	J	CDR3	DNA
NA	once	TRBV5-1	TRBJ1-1	CASSPSGGSAEAFF	TGCGCCAGCAGCCCAAGCGGGGGGAGTGCTGAAGCTTTCTTT
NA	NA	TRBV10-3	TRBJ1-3	CAISEVGTGNTIYF	TGTGCCATCAGTGAAGTCGGTACTGGAAACACCATATATTTT
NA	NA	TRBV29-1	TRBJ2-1	CSVTGRLYLSPWYNEQFF	TGCAGCGTCACGGGACGTCTGTACCTCTCCCCTTGGTACAATGAGCAGTTCTTC
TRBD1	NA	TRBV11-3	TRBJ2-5	CASSPGGTGGGFETQYF	TGTGCCAGCAGTCCCGGAGGGACAGGGGGCGGGTTCGAGACCCAGTACTTC
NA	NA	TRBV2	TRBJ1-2	CASSLAFSGREGYTF	TGTGCCAGCAGCTTGGCTTTCTCGGGGCGCGAAGGCTACACCTTC
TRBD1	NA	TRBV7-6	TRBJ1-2	CASSQWGQGVHGYTF	TGTGCCAGCAGCCAGTGGGGACAGGGAGTCCATGGCTACACCTTC
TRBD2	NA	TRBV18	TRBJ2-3	CASSDRLAGEDTQYF	TGTGCCAGCTCGGACCGACTAGCGGGAGAAGATACGCAGTATTTT
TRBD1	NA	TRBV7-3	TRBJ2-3	CASSSGTGFTDTQYF	TGTGCCAGCAGCTCCGGGACAGGGTTTACAGATACGCAGTATTTT
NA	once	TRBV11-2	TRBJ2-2	CASSQGHPGELFF	TGTGCCAGCAGCCAGGGACACCCCGGGGAGCTGTTTTTT
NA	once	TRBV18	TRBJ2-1	CASSSSNNEQFF	TGTGCCAGCTCGTCCTCTAACAATGAGCAGTTCTTC
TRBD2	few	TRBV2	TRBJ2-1	CASSDSVFRLAGAVEQFF	TGTGCCAGCAGTGATAGTGTCTTCCGACTAGCGGGAGCCGTTGAGCAGTTCTTC
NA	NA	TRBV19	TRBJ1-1	CASSIGYTEAFF	TGTGCCAGTAGTATTGGGTACACTGAAGCTTTCTTT
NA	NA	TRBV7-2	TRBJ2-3	CASSLRGAGTDTQYF	TGTGCCAGCAGCCTTAGAGGGGCAGGCACAGATACGCAGTATTTT
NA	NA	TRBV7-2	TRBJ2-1	CASDNVLSNEQFF	TGTGCCAGCGATAACGTATTAAGCAATGAGCAGTTCTTC
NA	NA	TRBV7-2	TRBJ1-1	CASSLEGATEAFF	TGTGCCAGCAGCTTAGAAGGTGCGACTGAAGCTTTCTTT
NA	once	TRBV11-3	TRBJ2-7	CASSRGQGRGTNEQYF	TGTGCCAGCAGCCGAGGACAAGGGCGCGGTACGAACGAGCAGTACTTC
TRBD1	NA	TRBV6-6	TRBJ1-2	CASRPSGGEGYTF	TGTGCCAGCAGGCCCTCAGGGGGCGAGGGCTACACCTTC
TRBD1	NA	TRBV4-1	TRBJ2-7	CASSPRDGQGRMYEQYF	TGCGCCAGCAGCCCCCGCGATGGACAGGGGAGAATGTACGAGCAGTACTTC
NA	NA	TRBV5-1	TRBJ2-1	CASTLGGGTYNEQFF	TGCGCCAGCACCCTCGGAGGCGGAACCTACAATGAGCAGTTCTTC
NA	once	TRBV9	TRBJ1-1	CASSPLDWENTEAFF	TGTGCCAGCAGCCCCCTGGACTGGGAGAACACTGAAGCTTTCTTT
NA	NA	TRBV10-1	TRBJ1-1	CASVSEAFF	TGCGCCAGCGTCTCCGAAGCTTTCTTT
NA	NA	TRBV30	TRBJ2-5	CAWSVGSGLGAQYF	TGTGCCTGGAGTGTGGGTAGCGGTCTCGGGGCCCAGTACTTC
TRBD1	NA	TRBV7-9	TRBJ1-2	CASSQEGAEAEYTF	TGTGCCAGCAGCCAAGAGGGGGCAGAGGCGGAATACACCTTC
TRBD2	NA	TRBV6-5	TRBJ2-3	CASRAGVDTQYF	TGTGCCAGCAGAGCGGGGGTAGATACGCAGTATTTT
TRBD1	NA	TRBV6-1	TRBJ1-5	CASSEKGQPFISNQPQHF	TGTGCCAGCAGTGAAAAGGGACAGCCATTTATTAGCAATCAGCCCCAGCATTTT
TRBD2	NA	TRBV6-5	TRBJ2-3	CASASGQSTDTQYF	TGTGCCAGCGCTAGCGGGCAGAGCACAGATACGCAGTATTTT
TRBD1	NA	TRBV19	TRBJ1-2	CASSIGQGIHYGYTF	TGTGCCAGTAGTATCGGACAGGGTATCCACTATGGCTACACCTTC
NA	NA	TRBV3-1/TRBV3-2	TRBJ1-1	CASSQGGQKAFF	TGTGCCAGCAGCCAAGGAGGGCAGAAAGCTTTCTTT
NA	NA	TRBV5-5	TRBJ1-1	CASSLLPFVDPEAFF	TGTGCCAGCAGCTTATTACCTTTTGTGGATCCTGAAGCTTTCTTT
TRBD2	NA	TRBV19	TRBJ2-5	CASSVGTSGGQETQYF	TGTGCCAGTAGTGTGGGAACTAGCGGGGGGCAGGAGACCCAGTACTTC
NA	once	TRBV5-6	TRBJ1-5	CASSLGRGAQPQHF	TGTGCCAGCAGCTTGGGGCGAGGGGCACAGCCCCAGCATTTT
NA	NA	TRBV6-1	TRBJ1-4	CASSEGWGTNEKLFF	TGTGCCAGCAGTGAAGGGTGGGGGACTAATGAAAAACTGTTTTTT
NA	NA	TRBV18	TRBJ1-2	CASSPPGFGFRDGYTF	TGTGCCAGCTCACCGCCGGGGTTTGGCTTTCGGGATGGCTACACCTTC
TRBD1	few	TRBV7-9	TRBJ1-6	CASSSTGAGSPLHF	TGTGCCAGCAGCTCGACAGGGGCGGGTTCACCCCTCCACTTT
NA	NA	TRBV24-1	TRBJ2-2	CATSDPLRDSGELFF	TGTGCCACCAGTGACCCGCTCAGGGACTCCGGGGAGCTGTTTTTT
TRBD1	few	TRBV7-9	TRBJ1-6	CASSFTRGHSYNSPLHF	TGTGCCAGCAGCTTCACGAGGGGGCATTCCTATAATTCACCCCTCCACTTT
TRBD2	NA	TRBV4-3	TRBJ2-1	CASSPQGRAGKEYEQFF	TGCGCCAGCAGCCCTCAAGGTCGAGCGGGGAAGGAGTATGAGCAGTTCTTC
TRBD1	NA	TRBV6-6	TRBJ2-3	CASRSGTGSTDTQYF	TGTGCCAGCAGGTCCGGGACAGGGAGCACAGATACGCAGTATTTT
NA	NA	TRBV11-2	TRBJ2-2	CASSPLTVLWTGELFF	TGTGCCAGCAGCCCCCTGACAGTTTTATGGACCGGGGAGCTGTTTTTT
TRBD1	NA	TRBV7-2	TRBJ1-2	CASSLDRDVHGYTF	TGTGCCAGCAGCCTCGACAGGGATGTACATGGCTACACCTTC